This T cell receptor (beta chain) was recovered during a study of identical twins. Template switching supplied a universal primer site; unique molecular identifiers were carried on the cDNA. TCRdb ran MiXCR on the 5' RACE reads and lists one entry per CDR3 protein. In the table there are approximately 690,000 distinct CDR3 sequences, approximately 6.1% of which are singletons. This clonotype was detected many times. What it recognizes is unknown. Regarding the study as a whole: Within twin pairs, the out-of-frame alpha sequences they shared showed excess low generation probability. High-abundance cord blood beta clonotypes had fewer insertions; memory repertoires showed none.

Each donor (without exception) was a healthy Caucasian. The TCR was taken from a man aged 18-30 years in good health. Sequencing used naive T cells sorted from blood.

The CDR3: CASSWGRLANTGELFF. CDR3 in DNA: TGTGCCAGCAGCTGGGGCAGGCTCGCGAACACCGGGGAGCTGTTTTTT. The chain couples TRBV5-6 to TRBJ2-2; a weak D match, TRBD1 (5 bases). Trimming removed 3 bases from V and 0 bases from J, with 12 bases in between. Per germline, CDR1 SGHDT and CDR2 YYEEEE. The CDR3 loop spans 16 amino acids.